The next 29 T cell receptor beta chains were all read from a single sample in a study of blood T cells in healthy people across ages (dated by TCRdb to the mid-2010s). The protocol used for the library was 5' RACE. The run used an Illumina HiSeq 2500. A second roughly 6 to 11 cycle PCR used a sample-barcoded 5' primer and a J-beta primer mix. TCRdb cleaned the public reads at Q25 with fastp, built clones with MiXCR and kept in-frame beta chains. Rows are unified per CDR3 protein, each entry keeping the most common DNA and genes. The sample data list over 750,000 distinct CDR3 sequences, and around 25% of these were observed just once. The biggest ten clones account for 9.4% of the sample. These same data were also listed under a study on T cells of mothers and their children.

Sequencing input: blood. The source of these receptors is a boy aged 5-17 years in good health.

The chain uses TRBV10-3 and TRBJ2-1; 10 bases match TRBD2. Germline V CDR1 and CDR2: ENHRY, SYGVKD. The CDR3 is 15 amino acids. V lost 7 bases, J lost 4 bases, and 7 bases stayed unmatched. CDR3 coding DNA: TGTGCCATCAATCTAGCGGGGGAGCCTTACAATGAGCAGTTCTTC. It codes for CAINLAGEPYNEQFF.

This chain uses TRBV24-1 with TRBJ2-1, with 8 positions matching TRBD1. This CDR3 has 17 residues. Germline V gives CDR1 KGHDR, CDR2 SFDVKD. The V and J ends lost 3 bases and 4 bases, in that order; junction bases with no gene match: 10. CDR3 DNA sequence: TGTGCCACCAGTGATCCCGCCGGGACAGGAAGGTACAATGAGCAGTTCTTC. This codes for CATSDPAGTGRYNEQFF.

The J gene is TRBJ2-7, the V gene TRBV7-2; the D is unclear. The V and J ends lost 2 bases and 5 bases respectively, with 10 bases between them. CDR1 is SGHTA and CDR2 is FQGNSA in the germline V gene. The CDR3 runs to 13 residues. CDR3 DNA: TGTGCCAGCAGCTTAACCGGGTTTGACGAGCAGTACTTC. It yields the protein CASSLTGFDEQYF. Full variable domain (outside the CDR3, taken from reference TRBV7-2 and TRBJ2-7): GAGVSQSPSNKVTEKGKDVELRCDPISGHTALYWYRQSLGQGLEFLIYFQGNSAPDKSGLPSDRFSAERTGGSVSTLTIQRTQQEDSAVYLCASSLTGFDEQYFGPGTRLTVT.

The chain combines TRBV6-5 with TRBJ1-2, with D perhaps TRBD1 (5 bases). The CDR3 has 17 amino acids. Germline V CDR1 and CDR2: MNHEY, SVGAGI. V dropped 0 bases and J dropped 8 bases, with 22 bases sitting between them. In DNA, the CDR3 is TGTGCCAGCAGTTACTCGTTTGGGGCTATTCAACTCGGGGGCTACACCTTC. The encoded protein is CASSYSFGAIQLGGYTF.

This chain links TRBV20-1 with TRBJ1-1; TRBD1 might be the D (6 bases). Germline V gene lookup returns CDR1 DFQATT and CDR2 SNEGSKA (reference sequence). The CDR3 contains 13 residues. The V gene lost 1 base and the J gene lost 5 bases, with 11 bases spanning the gap. The CDR3 DNA is TGCAGTGCTAGAGGGGACAAGGAGACTGAAGCTTTCTTT. This sequence encodes CSARGDKETEAFF.

V is TRBV4-1 and J is TRBJ2-7; D perhaps matches TRBD2 (6 bases). V shed 0 bases and J shed 2 bases, with 8 bases lying between them. The CDR3 covers 14 residues. Looked up from germline, CDR1 is MGHRA and CDR2 is YSYEKL. The CDR3 reads CASSQEGGTYEQYF. The CDR3, as DNA: TGCGCCAGCAGCCAAGAAGGAGGGACCTACGAGCAGTACTTC.

This CDR3 is CASSFYAGRDYEQYF. The CDR3 nucleotides read TGTGCCAGCAGCTTTTATGCCGGTCGAGACTACGAGCAGTACTTC. This chain connects TRBV11-2 to TRBJ2-7, with D uncertain. Trimming took off 3 bases at V and 3 bases at J, with 15 bases between the two ends. This CDR3 is built from 15 residues. Germline V gene data show CDR1 as SGHAT and CDR2 as FQNNGV.

The chain employs TRBV29-1 and TRBJ2-5, with 11 bases lining up with TRBD1. The J call may be wrong; the DNA end is better matched by TRBJ2-7. The CDR3 consists of 13 residues. The V gene's germline CDR1 is SQVTM and CDR2 ANQGSEA. The CDR3 loop reads CSGVGQGGYEQYF. The CDR3 DNA follows: TGCAGCGGGGTGGGACAGGGGGGGTACGAGCAGTACTTC.

The chain has TRBV15 and TRBJ1-2; D is unclear. The CDR3 is 13 residues long. The V end was cut by 0 bases, the J end by 6 bases, with 8 bases between. Germline V gene data show CDR1 as LNHNV and CDR2 as YYDKDF (reference sequence). CDR3 coding DNA: TGTGCCACCAGCAGAGACCCGACGGATGGCTACACCTTC. It translates to CATSRDPTDGYTF.

The chain combines TRBV19 with TRBJ2-1; tentatively, D is TRBD1 (5 bases). The V end was cut by 6 bases, the J end by 4 bases, with 16 bases between. Germline lookup yields CDR1 LNHDA and CDR2 SQIVND (reference sequence). CDR3 length: 15 residues. The CDR3 coding sequence is TGTGCCAGTAGCGTCCAGGGTAATTCTTACAATGAGCAGTTCTTC. Translation gives CASSVQGNSYNEQFF.

This clonotype was recorded a few times. This chain uses TRBV10-3 with TRBJ1-2; 7 bases are shared with TRBD1. The CDR3 length is 17 residues. The germline V gene encodes CDR1 ENHRY and CDR2 SYGVKD. The V gene end was trimmed by 8 bases and the J gene end by 4 bases; junction bases not matched to a gene: 19. The CDR3 DNA is TGTGCCATCCTGGCCCTGAGGGGCACAGGGGCACCCTATGGCTACACCTTC. Its translation is CAILALRGTGAPYGYTF.

The chain uses TRBV5-1 and TRBJ1-4, with D unclear. Germline V gene lookup returns CDR1 SGHRS and CDR2 YFSETQ. V lost 3 bases, J lost 4 bases, and 13 bases lay in between. The CDR3 covers 15 residues. CDR3 sequence (DNA): TGCGCCAGCAGCTCTTCGGACGGATTTAATGAAAAACTGTTTTTT. This codes for CASSSSDGFNEKLFF.

The chain combines TRBV25-1 with TRBJ2-7; D is uncertain. CDR1 MGHDK and CDR2 SYGVNS come from the germline V gene. Trimming stripped 1 base from V and 4 bases from J, with 8 bases between. The CDR3 consists of 13 residues. CDR3: CASSEWARYEQYF. DNA of the CDR3: TGTGCCAGCAGTGAATGGGCCCGATACGAGCAGTACTTC.

This clonotype was seen ten or more times. The chain is built from TRBV29-1 and TRBJ2-5; D might be TRBD2 (6 bases). The V gene lost 6 bases and the J gene lost 3 bases, with 11 bases spanning the gap. This CDR3 is 12 amino acids long. Germline CDR1 reads SQVTM; CDR2 reads ANQGSEA. CDR3 sequence: CSVNGGEETQYF. CDR3 DNA: TGCAGCGTCAACGGGGGAGAAGAGACCCAGTACTTC. The full variable domain, in which reference TRBV29-1 and TRBJ2-5 provide the parts outside the CDR3, is SAVISQKPSRDICQRGTSLTIQCQVDSQVTMMFWYRQQPGQSLTLIATANQGSEATYESGFVIDKFPISRPNLTFSTLTVSNMSPEDSSIYLCSVNGGEETQYFGPGTRLLVL.

This clonotype appeared many times. The rearrangement joins TRBV5-1 to TRBJ2-5; 9 bases are a match to TRBD2. The ends lost 0 bases at V and 5 bases at J; junction bases unmatched: 5. Germline lookup yields CDR1 SGHRS and CDR2 YFSETQ. This CDR3 has 15 residues. CDR3 sequence: CASSLVAGGLETQYF. CDR3 DNA sequence: TGCGCCAGCAGCTTGGTGGCGGGAGGGCTCGAGACCCAGTACTTC.

CDR3 bases: TGTGCCAGCAGCTTTCGACAGGGGACCACCGGGGAGCTGTTTTTT. It is translated as CASSFRQGTTGELFF. The rearrangement uses TRBV7-9 and TRBJ2-2, with 8 positions matching TRBD1. Trimming removed 3 bases from V and 4 bases from J; junction bases left unmatched: 4. The CDR3 length is 15 residues. CDR1 SEHNR and CDR2 FQNEAQ come from the germline V gene (reference sequence).

The V and J genes are TRBV19 and TRBJ2-7; weak D call: TRBD2 (5 bases). The CDR3 covers 14 residues. V shed 6 bases and J shed 3 bases, with 15 bases lying between them. CDR1 is LNHDA and CDR2 is SQIVND in the germline V gene (reference sequence). The CDR3 region has the DNA TGTGCCAGTAGCCCAGACCAGGAGGTCTACGAGCAGTACTTC. This gives the protein CASSPDQEVYEQYF.

The chain joins TRBV9 to TRBJ1-3; D gene unclear. V was cut by 0 bases and J by 0 bases, with 7 bases left in between. CDR3 size: 15 residues. Germline V lookup: CDR1 SGDLS, CDR2 YYNGEE. CDR3: CASSVEAGSGNTIYF. The CDR3 region has the DNA TGTGCCAGCAGCGTAGAGGCCGGCTCTGGAAACACCATATATTTT. Together with reference TRBV9 and TRBJ1-3, the CDR3 gives the full variable domain: DSGVTQTPKHLITATGQRVTLRCSPRSGDLSVYWYQQSLDQGLQFLIQYYNGEERAKGNILERFSAQQFPDLHSELNLSSLELGDSALYFCASSVEAGSGNTIYFGEGSWLTVV.

This clonotype was seen only a few times. The chain couples TRBV27 to TRBJ2-3; 10 bases map to TRBD2. The CDR3 runs 16 residues. The germline V gene has CDR1 MNHEY and CDR2 SMNVEV (reference sequence). Unmatched junction bases numbered 8, after V lost 6 bases and J lost 2 bases. CDR3 sequence reads: CASRPRLAGFTDTQYF. The DNA for the CDR3 is TGTGCCAGCAGACCCAGACTAGCGGGTTTCACAGATACGCAGTATTTT.

This clonotype was seen a handful of times. This sequence joins TRBV7-9 and TRBJ2-7, with D possibly matching TRBD2 (5 bases). V gave up 5 bases and J gave up 6 bases, with 11 bases separating them. This CDR3 comprises 12 residues. The germline gives CDR1 SEHNR, CDR2 FQNEAQ (reference sequence). CDR3 loop: CASSEIGIEQYF. CDR3 DNA: TGTGCCAGCAGCGAAATCGGGATCGAGCAGTACTTC.

This clonotype occurred a few times. This chain joins TRBV29-1 and TRBJ1-2; D perhaps matches TRBD1 (6 bases). V was clipped by 2 bases and J by 0 bases, with 19 bases between them. Germline CDR1 is SQVTM and CDR2 is ANQGSEA. The CDR3 extends over 17 amino acids. CDR3 in amino acids: CSVEHLTVDSANYGYTF. CDR3 sequence (DNA): TGCAGCGTTGAACATTTAACGGTGGACAGCGCTAACTATGGCTACACCTTC.

The chain links TRBV3-1 to TRBJ2-5; 11 bases match TRBD1. The CDR3 runs to 16 residues. In germline, CDR1 is LGHDT, CDR2 YNNKEL (reference sequence). V was clipped by 2 bases and J by 11 bases; unmatched bases: 13. CDR3 protein: CASSQRSGTGGKEQYF. CDR3 nucleotide sequence: TGTGCCAGCAGCCAACGATCCGGGACAGGGGGGAAGGAGCAGTACTTC.

This clonotype was observed a single time. The CDR3 DNA reads TGCAGCGTTGAGACTACCTTCACAGATACGCAGTATTTT. Its translation: CSVETTFTDTQYF. The chain carries TRBV29-1 and TRBJ2-3; a possible D gene is TRBD2 (5 bases). V was cut by 3 bases and J by 2 bases, with 9 bases left in between. The V gene's germline CDR1 is SQVTM and CDR2 ANQGSEA. This CDR3 is built from 13 residues.

The V gene is TRBV12-3 or TRBV12-4, the J gene TRBJ2-1; D is uncertain. CDR3 length: 15 residues. V was cut by 2 bases and J by 0 bases, with 8 bases left in between. CDR3 residues: CASSLPDSSYNEQFF. CDR3 DNA sequence: TGTGCCAGCAGTTTACCAGATAGCTCCTACAATGAGCAGTTCTTC.

The genes are TRBV12-3 or TRBV12-4 and TRBJ2-7; no definite D call. V lost 3 bases, J lost 5 bases, and 8 bases lay in between. The CDR3 is 12 amino acids. DNA of the CDR3: TGTGCCAGCAGTTTCTTTGGCAACGAGCAGTACTTC. Residues: CASSFFGNEQYF.

This clonotype turned up a few times. The J gene is TRBJ2-7, the V gene TRBV28, with D possibly being TRBD2 (5 bases). Deletions cut 7 bases from V and 1 base from J, with 17 bases between. Germline lookup yields CDR1 MDHEN and CDR2 SYDVKM. The CDR3 extends over 15 amino acids. The CDR3 DNA is TGTGCCAGCACTCACCCGACTAAGATTTCCTACGAGCAGTACTTC. It codes for CASTHPTKISYEQYF.

The CDR3 loop reads CASRSEQDEQYF. CDR3 DNA: TGTGCCAGTAGATCCGAACAGGACGAGCAGTACTTC. The chain is built from TRBV19 and TRBJ2-5; the D gene is possibly TRBD1 (5 bases). The J call is in doubt because the DNA end fits TRBJ2-7 better. The CDR3 runs 12 residues. Germline-derived CDR1 and CDR2 are LNHDA and SQIVND (reference sequence).

Comment on this clonotype: Since a much larger clone is just one base distant, this may be a read error. The V and J genes are TRBV6-5 and TRBJ2-5, with TRBD1 matching 8 bases. CDR1 is MNHEY and CDR2 is SVGAGI in the germline V gene. The CDR3 runs 13 residues. CDR3 in DNA: TGTGTCAGCAGTTCGGGACAGGCTAGGGCCCAGTACTTC. Protein product: CVSSSGQARAQYF.

This chain uses TRBV27 with TRBJ2-7; TRBD2 agrees at 9 bases. Germline V gives CDR1 MNHEY, CDR2 SMNVEV (reference sequence). This CDR3 comprises 16 residues. V lost 5 bases and J lost 2; bases outside the gene matches: 10. CDR3 sequence: CASSLLPSGKPYEQYF. CDR3 nucleotides: TGTGCCAGCAGTCTCCTCCCTAGCGGGAAACCCTACGAGCAGTACTTC.